This TCR beta chain is drawn from a study of blood T cell repertoires in COVID-19. Study as a whole: The United States, Italy and Spain supplied acute and convalescent COVID-19 samples. Sources were T cells, B-cell-depleted T cells, or PBMCs; the material itself was cDNA or gDNA.

Clones were read by immunoSEQ multiplex PCR, and TCRdb kept only the in-frame ones, dropping some. The sample holds 240,000 or so clones, about 82% seen once. This CDR3 has 15 amino acids. After removal of 4 bases from V and 6 bases from J, the junction contained 7 bases not matched to a gene. The V gene's germline CDR1 is SGHRS and CDR2 YFSETQ. Participant ages covered about 18 to 100 years across approximately 25 US areas. Two consecutive negative NP/OP PCR tests, clearance, or resolved symptoms defined Cohort 3 recovery. Sequencing input: PBMCs or T cells enriched from blood (not recorded which). This TCR derives from a woman aged 50 to 60 who had recovered from COVID-19. The genes are TRBV5-1 and TRBJ2-1; TRBD2 aligns across 10 bases. The CDR3 DNA is TGCGCCAGCAGCCTTCTAGCGGGGGAAAGCAATGAGCAGTTCTTC. It translates to CASSLLAGESNEQFF.